This T cell receptor beta chain was found in a study of post-analysis software for immune sequencing data. On the study more broadly: Progressive-relapsing, secondary progressive and relapsing-remitting multiple sclerosis were among the disease courses included. Study conclusions and caveats: Batch-matched samples strongly co-clustered by F measure. The five TRBV segments detected at higher frequency in patients than in controls included TRBV5-6, TRBV5-1 and TRBV20-1.

Worth noting for this clonotype: The antigen is unknown.

The length of the CDR3 is 12 residues. The ends were cut back, 1 base at V and 3 bases at J, with 7 bases in the middle. Germline CDR1 DFQATT, CDR2 SNEGSKA (reference sequence). Prepared libraries of TCR beta cDNA carried unique molecular identifiers. From the PCR reads, TCRdb called clonotypes with MiXCR, one entry per CDR3 protein. The repertoire includes roughly 730,000 distinct CDR3 sequences, around 27% of them detected once, and 0.5% to 0.6% sits in the top ten. The gene calls are TRBV20-1 and TRBJ2-7; D is unresolved. This receptor was obtained from a girl aged 5 to 17 with multiple sclerosis. The sequencing sample was made of blood. The CDR3, as DNA: TGCAGTGCTAGAGTGCCGCTCTACGAGCAGTACTTC. This codes for CSARVPLYEQYF.